This is a list of T cell receptor beta chains from one sample in a study of T cells in Graves' hyperthyroidism and ophthalmopathy. TCRdb itself ran the multiplex PCR reads through MiXCR, one entry per CDR3 protein. The data show almost 600,000 distinct CDR3 sequences, with around 42% seen just once and around 7.7% held by the top ten. What was sequenced was peripheral blood or thyroid tissue (not recorded which). These receptors were obtained from a woman aged 18 to 35 with Graves' hyperthyroidism. Each CDR3 is given with its conserved first and last residue. Fields, in order: D gene, clone size, V gene, J gene, CDR3 DNA, CDR3 protein. The D gene is left open where the match is weak. Expanded clones are given a class, and other clones once, few, many or no size at all.

D gene: TRBD1
clone size: .
V gene: TRBV20-1
J gene: TRBJ1-5
CDR3 DNA: TGCAGTGCTGAAAGGACAGGGCTGGGCAATCAGCCCCAGCATTTT
CDR3 protein: CSAERTGLGNQPQHF

D gene: .
clone size: .
V gene: TRBV12-3/TRBV12-4
J gene: TRBJ2-5
CDR3 DNA: TGTGCCAGCAGTTTTTGGCAGGGGATGGATACGCAGTATTTC
CDR3 protein: CASSFWQGMDTQYF

D gene: .
clone size: many
V gene: TRBV16
J gene: TRBJ1-2
CDR3 DNA: TGTGCCAGCAGCCAAGGACTCTATGGCTACACCTTC
CDR3 protein: CASSQGLYGYTF

D gene: TRBD1
clone size: many
V gene: TRBV7-2
J gene: TRBJ2-5
CDR3 DNA: TGTGCCAGCAGCTTAAACAGGGGTGCGGAGACCCAGTACTTC
CDR3 protein: CASSLNRGAETQYF

D gene: TRBD1
clone size: .
V gene: TRBV7-2
J gene: TRBJ1-4
CDR3 DNA: TGTGCCAGCAGCTTAGCGACAGGGGGTCATGAAAAACTGTTTTTT
CDR3 protein: CASSLATGGHEKLFF

D gene: TRBD1
clone size: .
V gene: TRBV15
J gene: TRBJ1-6
CDR3 DNA: TGTGCCACCAGCAGGGGGACAGCCCTCCACTTT
CDR3 protein: CATSRGTALHF

D gene: TRBD1
clone size: many
V gene: TRBV9
J gene: TRBJ1-3
CDR3 DNA: TGTGCCAGCAGCGCCCAGGGGGCGGCTGGAAACACCATATATTTT
CDR3 protein: CASSAQGAAGNTIYF

D gene: .
clone size: few
V gene: TRBV15
J gene: TRBJ2-1
CDR3 DNA: TGTGCCACCAGCAGAGATATAGAGGGTGCGCAGTTCTTC
CDR3 protein: CATSRDIEGAQFF

D gene: .
clone size: .
V gene: TRBV24-1
J gene: TRBJ2-7
CDR3 DNA: TGTGCCACCAGTGACCGGACTGGGCCCTACGAGCAGTACTTC
CDR3 protein: CATSDRTGPYEQYF

D gene: TRBD1
clone size: .
V gene: TRBV6-6
J gene: TRBJ2-3
CDR3 DNA: TGTGCCAGCAGTCCGGACAGGGGTTACACAGATACGCAGTATTTT
CDR3 protein: CASSPDRGYTDTQYF

D gene: TRBD1
clone size: .
V gene: TRBV12-3/TRBV12-4
J gene: TRBJ2-1
CDR3 DNA: TGTGCCAGCAGCTGGGACAGGTCCACTGAGCAGTTCTTC
CDR3 protein: CASSWDRSTEQFF

D gene: .
clone size: .
V gene: TRBV9
J gene: TRBJ2-1
CDR3 DNA: TGTGCCAGCACCCAGGGGAGCTCCTACAATGAGCAGTTCTTC
CDR3 protein: CASTQGSSYNEQFF

D gene: .
clone size: .
V gene: TRBV20-1
J gene: TRBJ2-2
CDR3 DNA: TGCAGTGCGCGCGACTCAGGCGGGGATACCGGGGAGCTGTTTTTT
CDR3 protein: CSARDSGGDTGELFF

D gene: .
clone size: .
V gene: TRBV6-5
J gene: TRBJ1-5
CDR3 DNA: TGTGCCAGCAGTCCCCGACTCCCGGGTCAGCCCCAGCATTTT
CDR3 protein: CASSPRLPGQPQHF

D gene: TRBD1
clone size: .
V gene: TRBV10-3
J gene: TRBJ2-5
CDR3 DNA: TGTGCCGTCAACCGGGACAGCCATGAGACCCAGTACTTC
CDR3 protein: CAVNRDSHETQYF

D gene: .
clone size: many
V gene: TRBV4-2
J gene: TRBJ2-5
CDR3 DNA: TGTGCCAGCAGTTCCTTCGAGGGGCGGGGAGAGACCCAGTACTTC
CDR3 protein: CASSSFEGRGETQYF

D gene: .
clone size: many
V gene: TRBV12-3/TRBV12-4
J gene: TRBJ1-1
CDR3 DNA: TGTGCCAGCAGTTTAGGTCCTATGAACACTGAAGCTTTCTTT
CDR3 protein: CASSLGPMNTEAFF

D gene: .
clone size: .
V gene: TRBV7-3
J gene: TRBJ2-7
CDR3 DNA: TGTGCCAGCAGCTTATTGGGGCGTGATGAGCAGTACTTC
CDR3 protein: CASSLLGRDEQYF

D gene: .
clone size: .
V gene: TRBV19
J gene: TRBJ2-5
CDR3 DNA: TGTGCCAGTAGTCGTTCTTCGATGGGGGCGAGAGAGACCCAGTACTTC
CDR3 protein: CASSRSSMGARETQYF

D gene: .
clone size: .
V gene: TRBV19
J gene: TRBJ2-2
CDR3 DNA: TGTGCCAGTAGTATGGGGCGGTTGAACACCGGGGAGCTGTTTTTT
CDR3 protein: CASSMGRLNTGELFF

D gene: TRBD2
clone size: few
V gene: TRBV20-1
J gene: TRBJ2-1
CDR3 DNA: TGCAGTGCTAGAGTGACTAGCGGGAGCGGATACAATGAGCAGTTCTTC
CDR3 protein: CSARVTSGSGYNEQFF

D gene: TRBD1
clone size: .
V gene: TRBV10-3
J gene: TRBJ1-6
CDR3 DNA: TGTGCCATCAGTGAGCAAGCGGGACAGGGTCATTCACCCCTCCACTTT
CDR3 protein: CAISEQAGQGHSPLHF

D gene: TRBD2
clone size: few
V gene: TRBV5-4
J gene: TRBJ2-3
CDR3 DNA: TGTGCCAGCAGCTTAGGCGGGAGTGAGGCAGATACGCAGTATTTT
CDR3 protein: CASSLGGSEADTQYF